This passage covers 3 T cell receptor beta chains from one sample sequenced in a study of beta chain features in type 1 diabetes (dated by TCRdb to 2017 to 2018). To prepare the library, the immunoSEQ multiplex PCR assay was applied. All of the isolated RNA was reverse transcribed with the High Capacity cDNA Reverse Transcription Kit, so expressed TCRB transcripts were sequenced. TCRdb mirrors the immuneACCESS table, restricted to in-frame sequences. Some clones are absent from its copies; in checked studies, under half trace to an unresolved V gene, and the reason for the others is unknown. The sample table records 500,000 to 700,000 clones; less than 20% of these occur just once. The biggest ten clones account for approximately 0.093% of the sample. The sequenced material came from naive CD4+ T cells from blood. The cell subset or site label for this specimen denotes: true naive CD4+ T cells. These receptors were obtained from a man younger than 35 in good health.

Points on this clone: The sample carries other DNA sequences with the same CDR3. This chain joins TRBV9 and TRBJ2-1, with TRBD2 matching over 12 bases. V shed 0 bases and J 9 bases; nucleotides not matched to a gene: 7. Germline V gene lookup returns CDR1 SGDLS and CDR2 YYNGEE. This CDR3 comprises 16 residues. The CDR3 nucleotides are TGTGCCAGCAGCGTAGACCCTAGCGGGAGGGTCGGTGAGCAGTTCTTC. Protein sequence: CASSVDPSGRVGEQFF.

This clone was counted only a few times. The chain has TRBV25-1 and TRBJ2-1; D gene ambiguous. The CDR3 is 11 residues long. V was trimmed by 7 bases and J by 3 bases, leaving 4 bases between them. Germline loops: CDR1 MGHDK, CDR2 SYGVNS. Here the CDR3 reads CASNIYNEQFF. CDR3 sequence (DNA): TGTGCCAGCAATATCTACAATGAGCAGTTCTTC.

The sample holds a few counts of this clone. This chain connects TRBV9 to TRBJ2-7; D may correspond to TRBD1 or TRBD2 (5 bases each). Germline V gene lookup returns CDR1 SGDLS and CDR2 YYNGEE. The CDR3 is made up of 16 amino acids. Trimming cost V 4 bases and J 0 bases, with 17 bases left between them. The CDR3 nucleotides are TGTGCCAGCAGCCCGTCCCCCGGGGCCCCCTCCTACGAGCAGTACTTC. Amino acid sequence: CASSPSPGAPSYEQYF.